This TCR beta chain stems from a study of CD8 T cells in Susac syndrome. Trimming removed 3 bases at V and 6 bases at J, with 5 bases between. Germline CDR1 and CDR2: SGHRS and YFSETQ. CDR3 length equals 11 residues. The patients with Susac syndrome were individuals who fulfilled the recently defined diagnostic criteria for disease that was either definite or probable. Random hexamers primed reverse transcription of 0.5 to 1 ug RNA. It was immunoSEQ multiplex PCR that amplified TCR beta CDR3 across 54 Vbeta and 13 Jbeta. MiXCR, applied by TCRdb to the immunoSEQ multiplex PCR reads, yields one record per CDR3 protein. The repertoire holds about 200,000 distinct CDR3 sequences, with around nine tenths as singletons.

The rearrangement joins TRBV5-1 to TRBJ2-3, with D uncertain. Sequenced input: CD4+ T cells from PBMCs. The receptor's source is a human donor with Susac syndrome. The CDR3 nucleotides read TGCGCCAGCAGCTCGGAGGATACGCAGTATTTT. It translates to CASSSEDTQYF.